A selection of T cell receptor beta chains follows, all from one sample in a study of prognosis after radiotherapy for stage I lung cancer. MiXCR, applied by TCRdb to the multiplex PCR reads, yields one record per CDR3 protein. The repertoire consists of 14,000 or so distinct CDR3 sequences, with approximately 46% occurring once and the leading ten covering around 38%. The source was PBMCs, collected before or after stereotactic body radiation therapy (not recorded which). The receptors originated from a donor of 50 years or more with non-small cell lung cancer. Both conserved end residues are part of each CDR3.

CASSPRERDTQYF | TRBV2
CSADHSSGSSYEQYF | TRBV20-1
CASSQSKAGDEQFF | TRBV3-1
CASSFRINTEAFF | TRBV5-1
CASMLQRNTGELFF | TRBV2
CASSPGTDYEQYF | TRBV11-2
CSARLGITDTQYF | TRBV20-1
CASSRDYPTDTQYF | TRBV3-1
CANSERRGLLMAKYNEQFF | TRBV2
CASSLLPGLAEDYNEQFF | TRBV7-2
CASRAFGVAGGPGEQYF | TRBV27
CASSVGRGHLYEQYF | TRBV9
CATSDPRRGSPNEQFF | TRBV24-1
CASSFFVRRSFYNSPLHF | TRBV5-4
CASSPGGTRHQGFF | TRBV28
CASSLTSHPGNEQYF | TRBV7-9
CASSLRQGISEAFF | TRBV11-2
CARGRAMCNEQFF | TRBV28
CASSLDRTTGGQLFF | TRBV5-4
CSALPGQLLAGGEETQYF | TRBV20-1
CAINKRGGTYEQYF | TRBV10-3
CASGFGGPSGGYTF | TRBV12-5
CANSQVGDRASSPLHF | TRBV4-1
CASSDTVGRELGETQYF | TRBV6-4
CASSETSEVNEQFF | TRBV25-1
CASSFSYEQYF | TRBV28
CASSLAGGSEAFF | TRBV12-3/TRBV12-4
CASSPYNSGVVTGELFF | TRBV7-2
CASSLELADNEQFF | TRBV11-2
CASTSMGGQGAFGYTF | TRBV7-3
CSASRVDTYEQYF | TRBV20-1
CASSYRGGRTEAFF | TRBV6-5
CASSLVGLISDTQYF | TRBV7-9
CASSYTEQGRLYEQYF | TRBV7-9
CASSSTLNTEAFF | TRBV18
CASSDRINYGYTF | TRBV2
CASSSPAGQPGTQYF | TRBV28
CAISEYGTPSYEHYF | TRBV6-4
CAWRLRLGQVSNKIPHEQYF | TRBV30
CASPGLTTDTQYF | TRBV6-1
CASNSQQRLGSNSPLHF | TRBV5-8
CASSSYSGLANTGELFF | TRBV19
CASSVSTSGFNEQFF | TRBV9
CASSDGTDTWELFF | TRBV6-2/TRBV6-3
CASSQGTGNWRAGELFF | TRBV4-3
CASSYSGREYF | TRBV6-5
CASSFYPDYEQYF | TRBV5-4
CASSWRGVPPYEQYF | TRBV7-9
CASSFSGGQETQYF | TRBV5-1
CASSVEGTSGSPLHF | TRBV9